This paragraph reports one T cell receptor (beta chain). This record belongs to a study of blood T cell repertoires in COVID-19. Participants in the exposed group had met a COVID-19 case in the 2 weeks before joining the study. V was shortened by 3 bases and J by 4 bases, with 9 bases between the two germline ends. CDR1 is KGHSH, CDR2 LQKENI, per germline. The CDR3 covers 13 residues. Sequenced by immunoSEQ multiplex PCR; TCRdb stores in-frame clones only, minus some. The profile shows about 270,000 clones, around 93% of them singletons. This chain links TRBV18 with TRBJ2-5; D not certain. Sequenced: PBMCs or T cells enriched from blood (not recorded which). This TCR derives from a man in his forties who had been exposed to COVID-19. Here the CDR3 DNA reads TGTGCCAGCTCACCCGCCTCCGGAGAGACCCAGTACTTC. The encoded protein is CASSPASGETQYF. Supplemented by reference TRBV18 and TRBJ2-5, the full variable domain reads NAGVMQNPRHLVRRRGQEARLRCSPMKGHSHVYWYRQLPEEGLKFMVYLQKENIIDESGMPKERFSAEFPKEGPSILRIQQVVRGDSAAYFCASSPASGETQYFGPGTRLLVL.